The 21 T cell receptor beta chains given below trace back to one sample, sequenced in a study of blood T cell repertoires in COVID-19. TCRdb's copy holds only in-frame clones and misses some; the assay was immunoSEQ multiplex PCR. Of about 480,000 clones detected, over 75% appear once; the ten largest clones hold about 2%. Sequenced input: PBMCs or T cells enriched from blood (not recorded which). The receptors were sampled from a woman aged 40 to 49 who had recovered from COVID-19.

V is TRBV6-6 and J is TRBJ1-1; 8 bases map to TRBD1. The CDR3 has 15 amino acids. Germline V gives CDR1 MNHNY, CDR2 SVGAGI (reference sequence). Unmatched junction bases numbered 9, after V lost 2 bases and J lost 7 bases. The CDR3 DNA sequence: TGTGCCAGCAGTTACCCTACAGGGGGGCGAAGTGAAGCTTTCTTT. Its protein product is CASSYPTGGRSEAFF.

The chain is built from TRBV3-1 (or the pseudogene TRBV3-2) and TRBJ2-3, with D possibly TRBD1 on 6 matching bases. CDR1 is LGHDT and CDR2 is YNNKEL in the germline V gene (reference sequence). This CDR3 is 16 amino acids long. V dropped 2 bases and J dropped 4 bases, with 16 bases sitting between them. The CDR3 reads CASSQKLQGSADTQYF. The CDR3 DNA sequence: TGTGCCAGCAGCCAAAAGCTACAGGGCTCGGCAGATACGCAGTATTTT.

The rearrangement links TRBV3-1 (or the pseudogene TRBV3-2) to TRBJ2-7; 9 bases are a match to TRBD2. The CDR3 runs 16 residues. Germline trimming cut 4 bases from V and 1 base from J; bases unmatched to any gene: 8. Looked up from germline, CDR1 is LGHDT and CDR2 is YNNKEL (reference sequence). The CDR3 DNA sequence: TGTGCCAGCAGCCGCTTAGCGGGAGTAACTTCCTACGAGCAGTACTTC. This gives the protein CASSRLAGVTSYEQYF.

This chain links TRBV3-1 (or the pseudogene TRBV3-2) with TRBJ2-3; TRBD2 matches 12 bases. The germline V gene encodes CDR1 LGHDT and CDR2 YNNKEL (reference sequence). Unmatched junction bases numbered 6, after V lost 4 bases and J lost 4 bases. CDR3 length equals 16 residues. The CDR3 loop reads CASSRERLAGADTQYF. CDR3 in DNA: TGTGCCAGCAGCCGGGAACGACTAGCGGGAGCAGATACGCAGTATTTT.

The rearrangement links TRBV18 to TRBJ2-7, with 10 nucleotides matching TRBD2. The CDR3 extends over 17 amino acids. CDR1 and CDR2 (germline): KGHSH, LQKENI. J was trimmed by 6 bases and V by 0 bases; bases with no gene match: 11. CDR3 sequence: CASSPPGQLRTSGEQYF. Here the CDR3 DNA reads TGTGCCAGCTCACCACCGGGACAGCTGAGGACTAGCGGCGAGCAGTACTTC.

This sequence joins TRBV29-1 and TRBJ2-7, with a possible D match to TRBD2 (5 bases). The CDR3 contains 13 residues. V lost 4 bases to trimming and J lost 7 bases, with 17 bases between them. Germline assignment: CDR1 SQVTM and CDR2 ANQGSEA. In DNA form, the CDR3 reads TGCAGCGTTGGAGGACTCCCTCCTACGGAGCAGTACTTC. Protein: CSVGGLPPTEQYF.

The rearrangement joins TRBV5-4 to TRBJ1-4; D gene uncertain. V was cut by 0 bases and J by 0 bases, with 9 bases left in between. CDR1 is SGHNT and CDR2 is YYREEE in the germline V gene (reference sequence). This CDR3 is 16 amino acids long. The CDR3 bases are TGTGCCAGCAGCTTGGGCCAGGTTGCAACTAATGAAAAACTGTTTTTT. It translates to CASSLGQVATNEKLFF.

The rearrangement links TRBV12-3 or TRBV12-4 to TRBJ2-7; TRBD2 might be the D (5 bases). This CDR3 comprises 13 residues. The germline V and J ends were trimmed by 7 bases and 7 bases, with 17 bases remaining between them. The CDR3 region has the DNA TGTGCCAGCAACCGATATACCTCGGGGGAGCAGTACTTC. It specifies CASNRYTSGEQYF.

V and J are TRBV6-5 and TRBJ2-1, with 11 bases aligning to TRBD2. Trimming took 8 bases from V and 5 from J; bases not matched to a gene: 5. The length of the CDR3 is 14 residues. CDR1 and CDR2 (germline): MNHEY, SVGAGI. The CDR3: CASRSLAGDNEQFF. Here the CDR3 DNA reads TGTGCCAGCCGCTCACTAGCGGGAGACAATGAGCAGTTCTTC.

This rearrangement joins TRBV5-4 to TRBJ2-7; TRBD1 agrees at 7 bases. V lost 7 bases, J lost 5 bases, and 9 bases stayed unmatched. Germline V gene data show CDR1 as SGHNT and CDR2 as YYREEE (reference sequence). The CDR3 is made up of 13 amino acids. CDR3 in DNA: TGTGCCAGCGGAAGACAGGGATCGCACGAGCAGTACTTC. Its translation is CASGRQGSHEQYF.

The chain links TRBV27 to TRBJ1-1; 7 positions match TRBD1. This CDR3 spans 14 amino acids. J gave up 1 base and V 5 bases, and 4 bases lay outside the gene matches. In germline, CDR1 is MNHEY, CDR2 SMNVEV (reference sequence). CDR3 nucleotides: TGTGCCAGCAGTCACAGGGGTCGGAACACTGAAGCTTTCTTT. Its translation: CASSHRGRNTEAFF.

This rearrangement joins TRBV3-1 (or the pseudogene TRBV3-2) to TRBJ2-1, with 13 bases identical to TRBD2. CDR1 is LGHDT and CDR2 is YNNKEL in the germline V gene (reference sequence). The V and J ends lost 4 bases and 4 bases, in that order; junction bases with no gene match: 10. The CDR3 covers 18 residues. Written as DNA, the CDR3 is TGTGCCAGCAGCCTGGGGGGAATGACTAGCGGGAGGTACAATGAGCAGTTCTTC. This translates into CASSLGGMTSGRYNEQFF.

The V gene is TRBV28, the J gene TRBJ1-6; TRBD1 matches 8 bases. CDR3 length equals 13 residues. V trimming: 10 bases; J trimming: 7 bases; junction bases outside the gene matches: 6. The germline V gene encodes CDR1 MDHEN and CDR2 SYDVKM. The CDR3 nucleotides are TGTGCCAACTCAGACAGGGGCAATTCACCCCTCCACTTT. Protein: CANSDRGNSPLHF.

The rearrangement joins TRBV7-9 to TRBJ2-5; 7 positions match TRBD2. Germline-derived CDR1 and CDR2 are SEHNR and FQNEAQ (reference sequence). This CDR3 contains 14 residues. V lost 6 bases, J lost 3 bases, and 7 bases stayed unmatched. CDR3 coding DNA: TGTGCCAGCAGTCGTAACAGCGGGAAAGAGACCCAGTACTTC. Its protein is CASSRNSGKETQYF.

The chain employs TRBV18 and TRBJ2-1, with D perhaps matching TRBD2 (5 bases). The CDR3 is 13 residues long. Germline CDR1 is KGHSH and CDR2 is LQKENI. V lost 4 bases to trimming and J lost 9 bases, with 13 bases between them. The CDR3 DNA follows: TGTGCCAGCTCACGCAACGACTACTCTGAGCAGTTCTTC. It codes for CASSRNDYSEQFF. Combining the CDR3 with reference TRBV18 and TRBJ2-1 gives the whole variable domain NAGVMQNPRHLVRRRGQEARLRCSPMKGHSHVYWYRQLPEEGLKFMVYLQKENIIDESGMPKERFSAEFPKEGPSILRIQQVVRGDSAAYFCASSRNDYSEQFFGPGTRLTVL.

This chain joins TRBV19 and TRBJ1-1, with D possibly being TRBD1 (5 bases). Germline CDR1 and CDR2: LNHDA and SQIVND (reference sequence). The CDR3 loop spans 13 amino acids. The V gene lost 7 bases and the J gene lost 1 base, with 10 bases spanning the gap. CDR3 loop: CASNNRWNTEAFF. The CDR3 DNA reads as TGTGCCAGTAACAACAGGTGGAACACTGAAGCTTTCTTT.

With respect to this clone: An end of the junction does not agree with germline; a read error may underlie this. The chain has TRBV5-5 and TRBJ1-5; D not resolved. The germline CDR1 and CDR2 sequences are SGHKS and YYEKEE (reference sequence). The CDR3 spans 15 residues. The CDR3 reads CASSLEPYSDQPQHF. DNA of the CDR3: TGTGCCAGCAGCTTAGAACCTTATAGCGATCAGCCCCAGCATTTT.

The V and J genes are TRBV4-2 and TRBJ1-1; no clear D gene. The CDR3 is made up of 18 amino acids. Trimming took 1 base from V and 1 from J, leaving 19 bases between them. CDR1 is LGHNA, CDR2 YNFKEQ, per germline. CDR3: CASSQGLTPSDPNTEAFF. CDR3 nucleotide sequence: TGTGCCAGCAGCCAAGGTTTGACGCCAAGCGACCCGAACACTGAAGCTTTCTTT.

V is TRBV5-1 and J is TRBJ1-6, with 9 bases fitting TRBD1. Germline values: CDR1 SGHRS, CDR2 YFSETQ. This CDR3 region has 15 residues. V dropped 5 bases and J dropped 10; count of bases not matched to a gene: 10. The CDR3 reads CASSVSGQGQSPLHF. As DNA, the CDR3 is TGCGCCAGCAGTGTGTCGGGACAGGGTCAATCACCCCTCCACTTT.

The chain is built from TRBV7-8 and TRBJ1-6; tentatively, D is TRBD1 (5 bases). Germline assignment: CDR1 SGHVS and CDR2 FQNEAQ. The V and J ends lost 3 bases and 6 bases respectively, with 9 bases between them. The CDR3 contains 14 residues. The CDR3 loop reads CASSFLQGNSPLHF. The CDR3 nucleotides read TGTGCCAGCAGCTTCCTTCAGGGTAATTCACCCCTCCACTTT.

This rearrangement joins TRBV12-5 to TRBJ2-7; 11 bases map to TRBD2. Per germline, CDR1 LGHNT and CDR2 FRNRAP. V dropped 5 bases and J dropped 2; count of bases not matched to a gene: 5. There are 15 residues in the CDR3. In DNA, the CDR3 is TGTGCTAGTGGTCCGGGGACTAGCGGTACCTACGAGCAGTACTTC. Translation: CASGPGTSGTYEQYF.